These 21 T cell receptor beta chains were sequenced from one sample in a study of T cell repertoires in cytomegalovirus infection. TCRdb re-derived calls from the reads in MiXCR, one entry per CDR3 protein. This sample has nearly 650,000 distinct CDR3 sequences; 20% to 25% occur once, and the top ten carry around 8%. Sequencing was done on a sample of CD8+ T cells from PBMCs. The source of these receptors is a human donor in good health (CMV status not recorded). Some clones in this sample may be carry-over from other donors' samples.

The CDR3 coding sequence is TGTGTCATTCTCTTCGCACTACAGGAGAACACTGAAGCTTTCTTT. It codes for CVILFALQENTEAFF. V is TRBV10-3 and J is TRBJ1-1; perhaps TRBD1 as D (5 bases). This CDR3 is 15 amino acids long. From germline, CDR1 is ENHRY and CDR2 SYGVKD.

The gene calls are TRBV25-1 and TRBJ2-7; D gene uncertain. The ends were cut back, 7 bases at V and 3 bases at J, with 7 bases in the middle. Germline CDR1 is MGHDK and CDR2 is SYGVNS. The CDR3 covers 11 residues. The CDR3: CASIVGYEQYF. The CDR3 DNA reads TGTGCCAGCATCGTTGGCTACGAGCAGTACTTC.

This clonotype has just a few counts. The CDR3 DNA reads as TGTGCCAGCAGCTTAGAAGGGGGCGCGGTCTTACAGCATTTT. Protein product: CASSLEGGAVLQHF. The rearrangement uses TRBV7-4 and TRBJ1-5; 7 nucleotides agree with TRBD1. Germline V lookup: CDR1 SGHVT, CDR2 SQSDAQ. The CDR3 consists of 14 residues. J gave up 13 bases and V 1 base, and 10 bases lay outside the gene matches.

The chain is built from TRBV6-2 or TRBV6-3 and TRBJ1-2; D call uncertain. V lost 6 bases, J lost 2 bases, and 4 bases lay in between. CDR1 is MNHEY and CDR2 is SVGEGT in the germline V gene. The CDR3 contains 11 residues. The CDR3 region is CASRYNYGYTF. The CDR3 bases are TGTGCCAGCAGGTACAACTATGGCTACACCTTC.

The chain links TRBV5-1 to TRBJ2-1, with D possibly being TRBD1 or TRBD2 (5 bases each). This CDR3 has 15 amino acids. Between the trimmed V and J ends, which lost 1 base and 4 bases, there was a span of 12 bases. CDR1 is SGHRS and CDR2 is YFSETQ in the germline V gene. CDR3 sequence (DNA): TGCGCCAGCAGCTTGTTCGGGGACGGGTACAATGAGCAGTTCTTC. Its translation is CASSLFGDGYNEQFF.

CDR3 sequence reads: CASSLQGSDYTF. The CDR3, as DNA: TGTGCCAGCAGCCTCCAGGGATCGGACTACACCTTC. The gene calls are TRBV4-2 and TRBJ1-2; TRBD1 is a possible D gene (5 bases). The CDR3 sequence is 12 residues long. Looked up from germline, CDR1 is LGHNA and CDR2 is YNFKEQ. V was clipped by 4 bases and J by 10 bases, with 13 bases between them.

This clonotype showed up many times. The chain couples TRBV7-9 to TRBJ2-5; no firm D call. The V gene lost 3 bases and the J gene lost 0 bases, with 8 bases spanning the gap. Germline V gene sequence: CDR1 SEHNR, CDR2 FQNEAQ (reference sequence). The CDR3 contains 14 residues. The CDR3 here is CASSFERYQETQYF. The CDR3 DNA sequence: TGTGCCAGCAGCTTCGAACGGTACCAAGAGACCCAGTACTTC.

The rearrangement uses TRBV9 and TRBJ2-2; no clear D gene. The V gene lost 4 bases and the J gene lost 1 base, with 5 bases spanning the gap. The CDR3 spans 13 residues. Looked up from germline, CDR1 is SGDLS and CDR2 is YYNGEE. In DNA form, the CDR3 reads TGTGCCAGCAGCAGATGGAACACCGGGGAGCTGTTTTTT. Translated, it gives CASSRWNTGELFF.

This clonotype has more than one count but fewer than ten. Possible read error: a much larger clone is one base away. The CDR3 nucleotides read TGTGCCAGCAGCTTCACAGGGGGCGAAGAGACCCAGTACTTC. Translation: CASSFTGGEETQYF. This chain joins TRBV7-6 and TRBJ2-5, with 9 bases aligning to TRBD1. This CDR3 is 14 amino acids long. J was trimmed by 3 bases and V by 3 bases; bases with no gene match: 2. The germline V gene has CDR1 SGHVS and CDR2 FNYEAQ.

This clonotype has ten or more counts. The rearrangement joins TRBV6-5 to TRBJ1-3; D is unclear. The V end lost 2 bases, the J end lost 0 bases, and 8 bases lay between the germline ends. This CDR3 has 15 residues. Germline loops: CDR1 MNHEY, CDR2 SVGAGI. The CDR3 spells CASSYTPSSGNTIYF. CDR3 sequence (DNA): TGTGCCAGCAGTTACACCCCGAGCTCTGGAAACACCATATATTTT.

V usage is TRBV19 and J usage is TRBJ2-5; D is uncertain. The V end was cut by 9 bases, the J end by 7 bases, with 12 bases between. The CDR3 is 11 amino acids. Germline CDR1 reads LNHDA; CDR2 reads SQIVND (reference sequence). CDR3 sequence reads: CASTDTGTQYF. CDR3 nucleotide sequence: TGTGCCAGCACCGACACTGGGACCCAGTACTTC.

This clonotype was counted ten times or more. The genes are TRBV11-3 and TRBJ1-1; D is ambiguous. The V gene's germline CDR1 is SGHNT and CDR2 YENEEA. The CDR3 has 13 residues. V lost 3 bases to trimming and J lost 1 base, with 6 bases between them. The DNA for the CDR3 is TGTGCCAGCAGCTTCCTAGAGAACACTGAAGCTTTCTTT. Amino acids: CASSFLENTEAFF.

The chain combines TRBV29-1 with TRBJ2-1; D call uncertain. Germline CDR1 reads SQVTM; CDR2 reads ANQGSEA. Trimming removed 0 bases from V and 14 bases from J, with 20 bases in between. This CDR3 has 14 amino acids. The CDR3 nucleotides read TGCAGCGTTGAAGAGCTTGGGGTGCAGATGGTGGAGTTCTTC. It translates to CSVEELGVQMVEFF.

The chain is built from TRBV20-1 and TRBJ2-1; 9 bases map to TRBD1. Trimming at V came to 6 bases and at J to 3 bases, leaving 3 bases not matched to a gene. This CDR3 spans 13 amino acids. Per germline, CDR1 DFQATT and CDR2 SNEGSKA (reference sequence). The CDR3: CSAWTGVYNEQFF. Written as DNA, the CDR3 is TGCAGTGCGTGGACAGGGGTCTACAATGAGCAGTTCTTC.

Concerning this clonotype: A much bigger clone sits one base away, suggesting this may be a read error. The CDR3 DNA reads TGTGCCAGTAGCAGCCATTCCGGGCCCTCCCGGTGGGATGAGCTGTTCTTC. This codes for CASSSHSGPSRWDELFF. The V call is TRBV19, the J call TRBJ2-1; D ambiguous. CDR3 size: 17 residues. Germline CDR1 and CDR2: LNHDA and SQIVND (reference sequence).

This clonotype occurred many times. The chain carries TRBV28 and TRBJ1-2, with D hard to call. Germline V lookup: CDR1 MDHEN, CDR2 SYDVKM. This CDR3 spans 14 amino acids. V lost 5 bases and J lost 8, with 18 bases in between. CDR3 nucleotide sequence: TGTGCCAGCAGTGCCCGAAGGGTCTTTGGAGGCTACACCTTC. It specifies CASSARRVFGGYTF.

Details on this clonotype: A clone one base away is much larger, so this may be a read error. The chain employs TRBV7-3 and TRBJ1-2; D is perhaps TRBD1 (5 bases). Germline-derived CDR1 and CDR2 are SGHTA and FQGTGA. The CDR3 is made up of 14 amino acids. CDR3 in amino acids: CASSSGRANYVYTF. The CDR3 DNA sequence: TGTGCCAGCAGCTCGGGACGTGCTAACTATGTCTACACCTTC. The variable domain in full, with the rest retrieved from reference TRBV7-3 and TRBJ1-2, is GAGVSQTPSNKVTEKGKYVELRCDPISGHTALYWYRQSLGQGPEFLIYFQGTGAADDSGLPNDRFFAVRPEGSVSTLKIQRTERGDSAVYLCASSSGRANYVYTFGSGTRLTVV.

The gene calls are TRBV20-1 and TRBJ1-1; no reliable D call. V gave up 4 bases and J gave up 6 bases, with 18 bases separating them. The CDR3 has 14 residues. Germline loops: CDR1 DFQATT, CDR2 SNEGSKA (reference sequence). CDR3 residues: CSAIYLTGKAEAFF. CDR3 coding DNA: TGCAGTGCTATCTACTTAACCGGGAAGGCTGAAGCTTTCTTT.

This clonotype was seen only once. A read error may explain this, as a much larger clone is one base away. The chain carries TRBV7-2 and TRBJ2-5; no clear D. The CDR3 has 14 residues. CDR1 is SGHTA and CDR2 is FQGNSA in the germline V gene. The CDR3 sequence: CVSSRSSQAETQYF. CDR3 in DNA: TGTGTCAGCTCAAGGAGCAGCCAGGCAGAGACCCAGTACTTC.

The V and J genes are TRBV7-9 and TRBJ2-7; TRBD2 is a possible D gene (6 bases). The V gene's germline CDR1 is SEHNR and CDR2 FQNEAQ (reference sequence). This CDR3 region has 15 residues. Trimming removed 3 bases at V and 1 base at J, with 13 bases between. The CDR3 DNA reads TGTGCCAGCAGCTTGGGGGGAAGACCATCCTACGAGCAGTACTTC. Translating gives CASSLGGRPSYEQYF.

The chain employs TRBV28 and TRBJ2-3, with 9 bases fitting TRBD2. Germline CDR1 MDHEN, CDR2 SYDVKM. The CDR3 totals 17 residues. The J segment lost 6 bases and the V segment lost 5 bases, leaving 15 bases of the junction unmatched. CDR3 sequence reads: CASSPRISGGHGDTQYF. The CDR3 DNA reads as TGTGCCAGCAGTCCGCGGATTAGCGGGGGCCACGGTGATACGCAGTATTTT.